This TCR beta chain originates from a study of shared clonotypes between healthy human individuals. TCRdb's table, derived via immunoSEQ multiplex PCR, lists solely in-frame clones and lacks some. This sample carries some 1,900,000 clones, just under 95% of them seen once, and the ten largest clones take around 1%. CD45RO negativity and positive selection for CCR7 defined naive CD8 cells, a population that excluded terminally differentiated effector memory CD45RA+ cells. This sequence originates from a man younger than 35 in good health. Sequenced material: naive CD8+ T cells sorted from blood.

The CDR3 is CASSLSEGHPNTGELFF. In nucleotides, the CDR3 is TGTGCCAGCAGTTTATCTGAGGGACATCCGAACACCGGGGAGCTGTTTTTT. V is TRBV28 and J is TRBJ2-2, with D maybe TRBD1 (6 bases). Germline lookup yields CDR1 MDHEN and CDR2 SYDVKM. This CDR3 has 17 amino acids. Trimming pared 1 base from V and 0 bases from J, leaving 12 bases between.